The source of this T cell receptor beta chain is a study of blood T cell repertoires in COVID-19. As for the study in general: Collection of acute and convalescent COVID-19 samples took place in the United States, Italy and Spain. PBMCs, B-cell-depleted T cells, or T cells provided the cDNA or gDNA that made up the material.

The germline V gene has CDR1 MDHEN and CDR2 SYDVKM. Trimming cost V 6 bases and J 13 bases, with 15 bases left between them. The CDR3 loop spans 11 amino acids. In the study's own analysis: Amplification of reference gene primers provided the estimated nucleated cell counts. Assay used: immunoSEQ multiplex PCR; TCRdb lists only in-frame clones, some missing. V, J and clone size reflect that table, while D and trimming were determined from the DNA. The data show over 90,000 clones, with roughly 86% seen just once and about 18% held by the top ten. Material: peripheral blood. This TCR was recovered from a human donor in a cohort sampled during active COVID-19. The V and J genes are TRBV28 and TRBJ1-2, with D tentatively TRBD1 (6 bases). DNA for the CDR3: TGTGCCAGCAGGTCAGGGGATGCTGGCACCTTC. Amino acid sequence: CASRSGDAGTF.